This entry lists 16 T cell receptor beta chains sequenced from one sample in a study of Graves' ophthalmopathy and Graves' hyperthyroidism. Transcripts of RNA were the source for amplifying TCR beta CDR3 regions. Following a first-round RT-PCR that used HTBI primers, a second-round multiplex PCR was carried out. TCRdb re-analysed the multiplex PCR reads in MiXCR, keeping a single row per CDR3 protein. Among 600,000 to 700,000 distinct CDR3 sequences listed, roughly 39% were seen once. The sample consisted of peripheral blood. The receptors derive from an adult man with Graves' ophthalmopathy.

As regards this clonotype: A read error may explain this, as a much larger clone is one base away. V gene TRBV20-1 combines with J gene TRBJ1-1, with D maybe TRBD1 (5 bases). Trimming took 3 bases from V and 2 from J, leaving 13 bases between them. The CDR3 has 14 amino acids. Germline V gene lookup returns CDR1 DFQATT and CDR2 SNEGSKA (reference sequence). The CDR3 is CSARGLGRNTEAFF. For the CDR3, the DNA is TGCAGTGCTAGGGGACTGGGTAGAAACACTGAAGCTTTCTTT.

The rearrangement links TRBV29-1 to TRBJ2-7, with 8 positions matching TRBD1. This CDR3 has 12 residues. Per germline, CDR1 SQVTM and CDR2 ANQGSEA. Trimming removed 7 bases from V and 3 bases from J; junction bases left unmatched: 5. The DNA of the CDR3 is TGCAGCGCAGGACAGGGCCTCTACGAGCAGTACTTC. Its translation: CSAGQGLYEQYF.

At least ten counts were recorded for this clonotype. This chain links TRBV29-1 with TRBJ1-1; D uncertain. Trimming took off 5 bases at V and 7 bases at J, with 14 bases between the two ends. Germline CDR1 SQVTM, CDR2 ANQGSEA. CDR3 size: 12 residues. The CDR3 DNA follows: TGCAGCGTTCCGGCCGGGCTTAGTGAAGCTTTCTTT. This sequence encodes CSVPAGLSEAFF.

The V and J genes are TRBV7-9 and TRBJ1-4; 7 nucleotides agree with TRBD1. The germline V gene encodes CDR1 SEHNR and CDR2 FQNEAQ (reference sequence). The CDR3 sequence is 16 residues long. Trimming at V came to 5 bases and at J to 0 bases, leaving 6 bases not matched to a gene. The CDR3 DNA reads as TGTGCCAGCAGCGGGGGCGGGACAGCAACTAATGAAAAACTGTTTTTT. This encodes CASSGGGTATNEKLFF.

This clonotype was detected a few times. The genes are TRBV3-1 and TRBJ1-1; possible D gene TRBD1, 5 bases. The germline CDR1 and CDR2 sequences are LGHDT and YNNKEL (reference sequence). V was clipped by 3 bases and J by 3 bases, with 14 bases between them. The CDR3 is 15 residues long. CDR3 in amino acids: CASSQEQEYYTEAFF. For the CDR3, the DNA is TGTGCCAGCAGCCAGGAACAGGAGTACTACACTGAAGCTTTCTTT.

This clonotype was counted between two and nine times. The rearrangement links TRBV6-6 to TRBJ1-6, with D unclear. Germline loops: CDR1 MNHNY, CDR2 SVGAGI (reference sequence). Trimming took 6 bases from V and 4 from J, leaving 10 bases between them. The length of the CDR3 is 14 residues. Here the CDR3 reads CASRLPNYNSPLHF. The CDR3 coding sequence is TGTGCCAGCAGACTACCGAATTATAATTCACCCCTCCACTTT.

The chain has TRBV5-6 and TRBJ2-7; TRBD2 matches 12 bases. This CDR3 comprises 17 residues. The junction had 8 bases not matched to a gene; V was cut back by 3 bases and J by 1 base. Germline V gene sequence: CDR1 SGHDT, CDR2 YYEEEE. The CDR3 spells CASSSIGLAGKSYEQYF. Written as DNA, the CDR3 is TGTGCCAGCAGCTCTATCGGACTAGCGGGAAAATCCTACGAGCAGTACTTC.

The sample holds a few counts of this clonotype. The CDR3 DNA follows: TGCAGTGCTATCTCCCGGGGTGGGAGGAAACTAAATGAAAAACTGTTTTTT. Translated, it gives CSAISRGGRKLNEKLFF. The chain employs TRBV20-1 and TRBJ1-4; no clear D. Germline assignment: CDR1 DFQATT and CDR2 SNEGSKA (reference sequence). The CDR3 is 17 amino acids. The V end lost 4 bases, the J end lost 5 bases, and 23 bases lay between the germline ends.

This clonotype was recorded at least ten times. CDR3 nucleotide sequence: TGTGCCAGTAGTATTGGACAGAAACATCAGCCCCAGCATTTT. The encoded protein is CASSIGQKHQPQHF. The rearrangement joins TRBV19 to TRBJ1-5, with a tentative D call TRBD1 (6 bases). The CDR3 spans 14 residues. Trimming stripped 3 bases from V and 5 bases from J, with 11 bases between. Germline values: CDR1 LNHDA, CDR2 SQIVND (reference sequence).

Notes on this clonotype: A much larger clone differs by one base, so this may be a read error. The DNA of the CDR3 is TGTGCCAGCAGGGGTCGGGGGGGTAACTATGGCCACACCTTC. It translates to CASRGRGGNYGHTF. This sequence joins TRBV7-2 and TRBJ1-2; D might be TRBD1 (5 bases). From germline, CDR1 is SGHTA and CDR2 FQGNSA. The CDR3 spans 14 residues.

This clonotype was seen many times. This rearrangement joins TRBV2 to TRBJ2-5; D perhaps matches TRBD2 (6 bases). The CDR3 runs to 14 residues. V was cut by 8 bases and J by 2 bases, with 15 bases left in between. Germline lookup yields CDR1 SNHLY and CDR2 FYNNEI. For the CDR3, the DNA is TGTGCCAGCGAAAGTCTAGCGACACAAGAGACCCAGTACTTC. Amino acids: CASESLATQETQYF.

The gene calls are TRBV7-2 and TRBJ1-2; maybe TRBD1 (5 bases). This CDR3 spans 15 amino acids. Germline loops: CDR1 SGHTA, CDR2 FQGNSA. Deletions cut 7 bases from V and 2 bases from J, with 17 bases between. CDR3 amino acids: CASNTLRQSNYGYTF. DNA of the CDR3: TGTGCCAGCAACACACTACGACAGAGCAACTATGGCTACACCTTC.

About this clonotype: A read error may explain this, as a much larger clone is one base away. The chain has TRBV4-1 and TRBJ2-7; D is perhaps TRBD1 (5 bases). The CDR3 loop spans 13 amino acids. CDR1 MGHRA and CDR2 YSYEKL come from the germline V gene. Written as DNA, the CDR3 is TGCGCCGGCAGCCAGGGCAGGTTCTACGAGCAGTACTTC. Translation gives CAGSQGRFYEQYF.

This chain links TRBV2 with TRBJ1-5; TRBD1 might be the D (6 bases). V was clipped by 7 bases and J by 9 bases, with 13 bases between them. This CDR3 contains 12 residues. From germline, CDR1 is SNHLY and CDR2 FYNNEI. The CDR3 DNA is TGTGCCAGCAATGGGGGCATACGGCCCCAGCATTTT. Its protein is CASNGGIRPQHF.

The chain combines TRBV5-1 with TRBJ1-2; TRBD1 matches at 8 bases. The V and J ends lost 4 bases and 2 bases, in that order; junction bases with no gene match: 4. The CDR3 totals 14 residues. Germline V gene data show CDR1 as SGHRS and CDR2 as YFSETQ. CDR3 in DNA: TGCGCCAGCAGCGATGGGACAGGAAACTATGGCTACACCTTC. It translates to CASSDGTGNYGYTF.

This clonotype was seen ten or more times. V gene TRBV5-5 combines with J gene TRBJ2-7; 9 nucleotides agree with TRBD2. The CDR3 extends over 15 amino acids. The V gene's germline CDR1 is SGHKS and CDR2 YYEKEE (reference sequence). V was clipped by 2 bases and J by 6 bases; unmatched bases: 9. CDR3 residues: CASSFPSGIVREQYF. The DNA for the CDR3 is TGTGCCAGCAGCTTCCCTAGCGGGATCGTTCGCGAGCAGTACTTC.